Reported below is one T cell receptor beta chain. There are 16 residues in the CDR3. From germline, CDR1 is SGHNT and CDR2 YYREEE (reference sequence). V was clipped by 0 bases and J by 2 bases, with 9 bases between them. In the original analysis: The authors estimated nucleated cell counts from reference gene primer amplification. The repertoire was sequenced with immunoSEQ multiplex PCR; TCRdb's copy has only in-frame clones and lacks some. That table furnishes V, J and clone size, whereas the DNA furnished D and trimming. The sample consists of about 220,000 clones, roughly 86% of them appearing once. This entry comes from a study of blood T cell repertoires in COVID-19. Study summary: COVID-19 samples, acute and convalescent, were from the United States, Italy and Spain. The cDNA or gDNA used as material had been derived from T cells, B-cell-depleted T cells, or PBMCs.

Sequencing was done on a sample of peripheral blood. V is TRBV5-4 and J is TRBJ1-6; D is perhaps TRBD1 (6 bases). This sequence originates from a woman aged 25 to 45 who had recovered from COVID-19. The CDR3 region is CASSLATGTYNSPLHF. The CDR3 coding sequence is TGTGCCAGCAGCTTGGCCACAGGGACCTATAATTCACCCCTCCACTTT.